This T cell receptor beta chain was identified in a study of cytomegalovirus exposure and HLA in healthy donors. Whole-study results and caveats: In vitro assays verified that three CMV-associated chains recognized CMV antigens specifically. Clonal expansion, a later analysis showed, was greater in HLA-associated TCR beta chains than in equally common others.

The PCR employed 60 Vbeta primers together with 13 Jbeta primers. The table came from immunoSEQ multiplex PCR; TCRdb's copy has only in-frame clones and leaves some out. The profile covers some 150,000 clones, with approximately 80% appearing a single time and roughly 13% taken by the ten largest. Unmatched junction bases numbered 5, after V lost 3 bases and J lost 2 bases. Germline values: CDR1 MDHEN, CDR2 SYDVKM. The length of the CDR3 is 15 residues. On this clone itself: Its antigen is not identified.

The clonotype comes from a man aged 25 to 40 in good health and CMV-seropositive. V is TRBV28 and J is TRBJ2-3; 7 nucleotides align to TRBD1. Sequences were obtained from PBMCs. In DNA, the CDR3 is TGTGCCAGCAGTTTGGGACAGAGACTCACAGATACGCAGTATTTT. Translation gives CASSLGQRLTDTQYF.